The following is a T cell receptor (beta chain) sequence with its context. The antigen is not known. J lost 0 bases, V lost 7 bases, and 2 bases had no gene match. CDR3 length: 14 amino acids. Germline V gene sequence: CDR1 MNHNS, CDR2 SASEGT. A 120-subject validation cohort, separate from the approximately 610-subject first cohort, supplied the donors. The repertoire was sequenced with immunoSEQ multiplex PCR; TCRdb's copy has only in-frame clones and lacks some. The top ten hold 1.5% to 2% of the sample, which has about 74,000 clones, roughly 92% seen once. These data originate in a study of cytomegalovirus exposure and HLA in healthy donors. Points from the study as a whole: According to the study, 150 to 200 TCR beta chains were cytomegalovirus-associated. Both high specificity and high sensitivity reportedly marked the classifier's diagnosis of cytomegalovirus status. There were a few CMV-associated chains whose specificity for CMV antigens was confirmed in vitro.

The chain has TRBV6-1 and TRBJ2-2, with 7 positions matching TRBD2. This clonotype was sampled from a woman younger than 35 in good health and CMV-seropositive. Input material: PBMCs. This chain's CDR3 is CASNRGANTGELFF. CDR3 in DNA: TGTGCCAGCAACCGGGGGGCGAACACCGGGGAGCTGTTTTTT.